A selection of T cell receptor beta chains follows, all from one sample in a study of Ad26.COV2.S vaccination and SARS-CoV-2 variants. Produced via immunoSEQ multiplex PCR; TCRdb's table is partial and in-frame only. The sample records 350,000 to 400,000 clones, about 85% being singletons. This sample comprised peripheral blood, obtained in a trial of Ad26.COV2.S vaccine versus placebo. Receptors originate from a person between 18 and 59 years old who received the Ad26.COV2.S COVID-19 vaccine or a placebo. Each CDR3 is given with its conserved first and last residue. Each record gives: J gene, CDR3 length, clone size, V gene, D gene, CDR3 protein, CDR3 DNA. A D gene is named only where the DNA matches it firmly. Where a row states a size, it is once, few, many or the class of an expanded clone; other rows omit it.

TRBJ2-2	12	NA	TRBV9	NA	CASSGITGELFF	TGTGCCAGCAGCGGAATCACCGGGGAGCTGTTTTTT
TRBJ1-3	13	NA	TRBV19	NA	CASSIGKGNTIYF	TGTGCCAGTAGTATTGGCAAAGGAAACACCATATATTTT
TRBJ1-1	15	NA	TRBV7-9	TRBD1	CASSLDRSMNTEAFF	TGTGCCAGCAGCTTGGACAGGAGTATGAACACTGAAGCTTTCTTT
TRBJ2-2	11	NA	TRBV20-1	TRBD2	CSAGESGELFF	TGCAGCGCGGGGGAATCCGGGGAGCTGTTTTTT
TRBJ2-7	15	NA	TRBV19	TRBD2	CASSSLAGASYEQYF	TGTGCCAGTAGTTCTCTAGCGGGGGCCTCCTACGAGCAGTACTTC
TRBJ1-2	14	NA	TRBV10-1	NA	CASPRRIGNNGYTF	TGCGCCAGCCCTCGACGAATAGGGAATAATGGCTACACCTTC
TRBJ2-1	14	NA	TRBV2	NA	CASRLTRSYNEQFF	TGTGCCAGCAGACTGACTAGATCCTACAATGAGCAGTTCTTC
TRBJ1-6	14	NA	TRBV6-5	NA	CASSYSGQLSPLHF	TGTGCCAGCAGTTACTCGGGACAACTTTCACCCCTCCACTTT
TRBJ1-3	16	NA	TRBV29-1	TRBD1	CSVESGTGVIGNTIYF	TGCAGCGTTGAATCTGGGACAGGAGTAATTGGAAACACCATATATTTT
TRBJ1-6	12	NA	TRBV27	NA	CASTQPNSPLHF	TGTGCCAGCACCCAGCCGAATTCACCCCTCCACTTT
TRBJ1-1	17	NA	TRBV14	TRBD1	CASSAPGTGFMNTEAFF	TGTGCCAGCAGCGCGCCCGGGACAGGGTTCATGAACACTGAAGCTTTCTTT
TRBJ1-5	13	NA	TRBV6-5	NA	CASREYSNQPQHF	TGTGCCAGCAGAGAGTATAGCAATCAGCCCCAGCATTTT
TRBJ2-2	12	NA	TRBV2	NA	CASRRVTGELFF	TGTGCCAGCCGAAGGGTTACCGGGGAGCTGTTTTTT
TRBJ1-3	14	NA	TRBV29-1	NA	CSVEELGSGNTIYF	TGCAGCGTTGAAGAACTAGGGAGTGGAAACACCATATATTTT
TRBJ1-4	14	NA	TRBV5-5	NA	CASSLRPTNEKLFF	TGTGCCAGCAGCTTGCGGCCAACTAATGAAAAACTGTTTTTT
TRBJ1-5	13	NA	TRBV5-8	NA	CASSLRVNQPQHF	TGTGCCAGCAGCTTGCGAGTTAATCAGCCCCAGCATTTT
TRBJ1-2	13	NA	TRBV18	TRBD1	CASSPGQTRDYTF	TGTGCCAGCTCACCGGGACAGACTCGTGACTACACCTTC
TRBJ2-7	14	NA	TRBV27	TRBD1	CASSYVTGGDEQYF	TGTGCCAGCAGTTACGTGACAGGGGGCGACGAGCAGTACTTC
TRBJ1-3	15	NA	TRBV6-5	NA	CASSYSTAAGNTIYF	TGTGCCAGCAGTTATTCGACAGCTGCTGGAAACACCATATATTTT
TRBJ1-1	14	NA	TRBV7-9	NA	CASSLEGRVTEAFF	TGTGCCAGCAGCTTAGAGGGCAGGGTCACTGAAGCTTTCTTT
TRBJ2-2	14	NA	TRBV6-5	NA	CASHKGVGTGELFF	TGTGCCAGCCACAAGGGGGTGGGGACCGGGGAGCTGTTTTTT
TRBJ2-2	17	once	TRBV19	NA	CASSIAVNTPNTGELFF	TGTGCCAGTAGTATAGCCGTCAACACGCCGAACACCGGGGAGCTGTTTTTT
TRBJ2-4	16	NA	TRBV6-6	TRBD1	CASSLQGGLDKNIQYF	TGTGCCAGCAGTTTACAGGGGGGATTGGACAAAAACATTCAGTACTTC
TRBJ2-3	13	NA	TRBV7-9	NA	CASSPRHTDTQYF	TGTGCCAGCAGCCCGAGGCACACAGATACGCAGTATTTT